These 19 T cell receptor beta chains originate from one sample sequenced in a study of molecular identifiers for immune sequencing clone quantification. TCRdb re-called the PCR reads through MiXCR, storing one row per CDR3 protein. Among about 510,000 distinct CDR3 sequences listed, roughly a fifth were seen once. The sequenced material came from naive CD8+ T cells from blood, with Jurkat cell RNA spiked in. Subset specified: FACS-sorted CD8+CD4-CCR7+CD45RA+ naive T cells. These TCRs come from a human donor in good health. Some libraries in this study had Jurkat cell RNA spiked in.

With regard to this clonotype: This sequence may be a read error, since a much larger clone differs from it by one base. The conserved closing phenylalanine or tryptophan is absent in this CDR3, likely reflecting a read error. The chain couples TRBV6-6 to TRBJ2-1; D possibly corresponds to TRBD2 (6 bases). Germline V gene data show CDR1 as MNHNY and CDR2 as SVGAGI (reference sequence). The CDR3 totals 12 residues. V shed 2 bases and J shed 8 bases, with 7 bases lying between them. The CDR3 DNA reads TGTGCCAGCAGTTACGGGAGGTATGAGCAGTTCCTC. It is translated as CASSYGRYEQFL.

This clonotype was picked up many times. The V gene is TRBV4-3, the J gene TRBJ1-3; no clear D. The CDR3 has 15 residues. CDR1 and CDR2 (germline): LGHNA, YSLEER. V gave up 5 bases and J gave up 0 bases, with 11 bases separating them. CDR3 sequence (DNA): TGCGCCAGCAGCGTCGACACTTCCTCTGGAAACACCATATATTTT. It specifies CASSVDTSSGNTIYF.

This clonotype was counted between two and nine times. The rearrangement joins TRBV28 to TRBJ1-1; possibly TRBD1 for D (6 bases). The CDR3 length is 14 residues. In germline, CDR1 is MDHEN, CDR2 SYDVKM. With 3 bases removed from V and 4 bases from J, the gap between germline ends came to 12 bases. CDR3 in DNA: TGTGCCAGCAGTTTCAGGACAGTGGGCACTGAAGCTTTCTTT. Protein product: CASSFRTVGTEAFF.

The chain carries TRBV20-1 and TRBJ1-5; D ambiguous. Trimming cost V 1 base and J 0 bases, with 16 bases left between them. Germline V gene lookup returns CDR1 DFQATT and CDR2 SNEGSKA (reference sequence). The CDR3 length is 17 residues. The CDR3 loop is CSARASRAADSNQPQHF. In DNA form, the CDR3 reads TGCAGTGCTAGAGCTTCCCGGGCGGCAGATAGCAATCAGCCCCAGCATTTT.

This clonotype was seen ten or more times. In nucleotides, the CDR3 is TGTGCCAGCAGTCGACATGCCATTGGAGGGAAGTCTCAGCCCCAGCATTTT. It encodes CASSRHAIGGKSQPQHF. The V gene is TRBV6-2 or TRBV6-3, the J gene TRBJ1-5, with no clear D. CDR3 length equals 17 residues. Germline V CDR1 and CDR2: MNHEY, SVGEGT. Trimming left V 5 bases short and J 6 bases short, with 23 bases between.

This clonotype was observed many times. V is TRBV30 and J is TRBJ1-2; D uncertain. CDR3 length: 13 residues. Germline CDR1 reads GTSNPN; CDR2 reads SVGIG (reference sequence). Deletions cut 2 bases from V and 6 bases from J, with 13 bases between. The CDR3 sequence is CAWSFREGDGYTF. The CDR3, as DNA: TGTGCCTGGAGTTTCCGTGAAGGAGATGGCTACACCTTC.

This clonotype was seen ten or more times. V is TRBV6-5 and J is TRBJ2-3, with 9 bases aligning to TRBD1. The CDR3 is made up of 16 amino acids. V lost 9 bases, J lost 0 bases, and 10 bases stayed unmatched. CDR1 and CDR2 from the germline V gene are MNHEY and SVGAGI. The CDR3 region has the DNA TGTGCCAGTTTCTCCTCCGGGACAGGGAGCACAGATACGCAGTATTTT. Translating gives CASFSSGTGSTDTQYF.

This clonotype was found a few times. This chain links TRBV4-3 with TRBJ2-2; tentatively, D is TRBD2 (6 bases). V lost 1 base and J lost 0, with 24 bases in between. CDR3 length: 21 amino acids. From germline, CDR1 is LGHNA and CDR2 YSLEER. In nucleotides, the CDR3 is TGCGCCAGCAGCCAAGTATCGAGCGGGTCTTATCTAGAGTCGAACACCGGGGAGCTGTTTTTT. The encoded protein is CASSQVSSGSYLESNTGELFF.

This clonotype was observed many times. This chain links TRBV2 with TRBJ2-7; D may match TRBD1 or TRBD2 (5 bases each). Trimming pared 2 bases from V and 2 bases from J, leaving 13 bases between. The CDR3 length is 15 residues. Germline CDR1 SNHLY, CDR2 FYNNEI. CDR3 DNA sequence: TGTGCCAGCAGTGAACTGGGACCCGAAACCTACGAGCAGTACTTC. Translated, it gives CASSELGPETYEQYF. Filled out from reference TRBV2 and TRBJ2-7, the complete variable domain reads EPEVTQTPSHQVTQMGQEVILRCVPISNHLYFYWYRQILGQKVEFLVSFYNNEISEKSEIFDDQFSVERPDGSNFTLKIRSTKLEDSAMYFCASSELGPETYEQYFGPGTRLTVT.

There are a few counts of this clonotype. The chain employs TRBV4-1 and TRBJ2-3; 9 bases map to TRBD2. Unmatched junction bases numbered 13, after V lost 5 bases and J lost 4 bases. The CDR3 is made up of 17 amino acids. Germline V gene sequence: CDR1 MGHRA, CDR2 YSYEKL. CDR3 DNA sequence: TGCGCCAGCAGCGTTTCACCGGGACTAGCTGCCGCAGATACGCAGTATTTT. This sequence encodes CASSVSPGLAAADTQYF.

This clonotype appeared a few times. For the CDR3, the DNA is TGTGCCAGCAGCGCAGGAGGGACCGGGATCTACGAGCAGTACTTC. This sequence encodes CASSAGGTGIYEQYF. The chain employs TRBV13 and TRBJ2-7; perhaps TRBD2 as D (6 bases). CDR3 size: 15 residues. V shed 5 bases and J shed 3 bases, with 17 bases lying between them. CDR1 and CDR2 from the germline V gene are PRHDT and FYEKMQ (reference sequence).

This clonotype was counted many times. The CDR3, as DNA: TGTGCCAGCAGTGAAGCCAGGGTAGATGAAAAACTGTTTTTT. Its translation is CASSEARVDEKLFF. The chain couples TRBV2 to TRBJ1-4, with a weak D call TRBD1 (5 bases). Germline lookup yields CDR1 SNHLY and CDR2 FYNNEI. This CDR3 is built from 14 residues. The V end lost 0 bases, the J end lost 6 bases, and 8 bases lay between the germline ends.

The chain joins TRBV27 to TRBJ1-6; 8 nucleotides match TRBD1. The CDR3 runs to 13 residues. The germline V gene has CDR1 MNHEY and CDR2 SMNVEV (reference sequence). V shed 6 bases and J 9 bases; nucleotides not matched to a gene: 4. The CDR3 DNA follows: TGTGCCAGCAGGACAGGGGAGATTTCACCCCTCCACTTT. Translation gives CASRTGEISPLHF.

This clonotype showed up just a few times. V is TRBV19 and J is TRBJ2-1, with 7 bases matching TRBD2. Germline CDR1 and CDR2: LNHDA and SQIVND (reference sequence). The CDR3 is made up of 15 amino acids. The J segment lost 6 bases and the V segment lost 5 bases, leaving 10 bases of the junction unmatched. The CDR3 DNA reads TGTGCCAGTAGTCCCTGGGTAGCGGGCATCAATGAGCAGTTCTTC. Its translation: CASSPWVAGINEQFF.

This clonotype has just a few counts. The chain has TRBV30 and TRBJ2-3; D unclear. The CDR3 is 16 amino acids. Between the trimmed V and J ends, which lost 3 bases and 1 base, there was a span of 17 bases. Germline CDR1 reads GTSNPN; CDR2 reads SVGIG (reference sequence). In nucleotides, the CDR3 is TGTGCCTGGAGGGACCTTCTGGGCTCGCGCACAGATACGCAGTATTTT. Translating it yields CAWRDLLGSRTDTQYF.

This clonotype was seen a few times. The CDR3 sequence is CSAGALAGVSFTDTQYF. DNA of the CDR3: TGCAGTGCCGGAGCGCTAGCGGGAGTAAGCTTCACAGATACGCAGTATTTT. This sequence joins TRBV20-1 and TRBJ2-3, with 10 bases matching TRBD2. The junction had 14 bases not matched to a gene; V was cut back by 6 bases and J by 2 bases. The CDR3 extends over 17 amino acids. CDR1 is DFQATT, CDR2 SNEGSKA, per germline (reference sequence).

With respect to this clonotype: One base away lies a much larger clone, so this may be a sequencing read error. This chain joins TRBV27 and TRBJ1-5; D possibly corresponds to TRBD1 (5 bases). The CDR3 is made up of 14 amino acids. V lost 5 bases and J 10 bases, leaving 18 bases between the germline ends. The germline CDR1 and CDR2 sequences are MNHEY and SMNVEV (reference sequence). The CDR3 region is CASSLGGGSTPQHF. The CDR3 DNA reads TGTGCCAGCAGTCTCGGCGGGGGTAGTACTCCCCAGCATTTT.

In this sample, this clonotype turned up a few times. Being one base from a much bigger clone, this may be a read error. The CDR3 bases are TGTGCCAGCAGCCCGCCCACGGGGGCCCCCACAGATACGCGGTATTTT. Its protein product is CASSPPTGAPTDTRYF. The chain recombines TRBV7-2 with TRBJ2-3; TRBD1 or TRBD2 may be the D gene (6 bases each). Germline assignment: CDR1 SGHTA and CDR2 FQGNSA. The CDR3 runs to 16 residues.

This clonotype has ten or more counts. J is TRBJ2-3 and V is TRBV7-9; 8 nucleotides agree with TRBD1. The length of the CDR3 is 17 residues. In germline, CDR1 is SEHNR, CDR2 FQNEAQ (reference sequence). V lost 4 bases, J lost 2 bases, and 11 bases stayed unmatched. CDR3 bases: TGTGCCAGCAGCTCAATAGACCGGGACAGGTACACAGATACGCAGTATTTT. Protein sequence: CASSSIDRDRYTDTQYF.